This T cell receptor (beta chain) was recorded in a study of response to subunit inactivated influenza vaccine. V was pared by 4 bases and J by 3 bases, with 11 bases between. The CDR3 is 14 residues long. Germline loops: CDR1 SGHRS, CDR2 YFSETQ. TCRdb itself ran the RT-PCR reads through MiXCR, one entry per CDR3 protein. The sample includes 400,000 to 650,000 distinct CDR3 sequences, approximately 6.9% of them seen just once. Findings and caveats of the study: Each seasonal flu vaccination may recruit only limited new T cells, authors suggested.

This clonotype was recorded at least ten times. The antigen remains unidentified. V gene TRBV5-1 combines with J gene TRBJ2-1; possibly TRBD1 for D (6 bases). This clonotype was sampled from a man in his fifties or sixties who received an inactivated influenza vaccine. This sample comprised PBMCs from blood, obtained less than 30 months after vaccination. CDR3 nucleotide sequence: TGCGCCAGCAGCCCAGGGACATTCTACAATGAGCAGTTCTTC. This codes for CASSPGTFYNEQFF.